The text below deals with one TCR beta chain. In the source study's methods: Reference gene primer amplification yielded estimated nucleated cell counts. Measured with immunoSEQ multiplex PCR; TCRdb has only the in-frame clones, and not every one. The V and J calls and clone size are taken from that table; D and trimming were inferred from the DNA. The repertoire has 250,000 to 300,000 clones, 86% of them found once; the top ten carry roughly 4%. This sample was taken from a study of blood T cell repertoires in COVID-19. Overall study: Samples taken during acute and convalescent COVID-19 were collected in the United States, Italy and Spain. T cells, B-cell-depleted T cells, or PBMCs supplied cDNA or gDNA.

V gave up 3 bases and J gave up 0 bases, with 6 bases separating them. Germline CDR1 GTSNPN, CDR2 SVGIG (reference sequence). The CDR3 is 14 amino acids. This clonotype was obtained from a man aged 18 to 29 with active or convalescent COVID-19. Sequencing was done on a sample of peripheral blood. This chain connects TRBV30 to TRBJ1-6; D remains unclear. CDR3 nucleotide sequence: TGTGCCTGGAGGAGTGGCTCCTATAATTCACCCCTCCACTTT. This encodes CAWRSGSYNSPLHF.